A selection of T cell receptor beta chains follows, all from one sample in a study of T cell repertoires in cytomegalovirus infection. Each CDR3 protein gets one entry after TCRdb re-called the reads with MiXCR. This sample has about 490,000 distinct CDR3 sequences, with about 17% found just once. Source material: CD8+ T cells from PBMCs. The receptor set was obtained from a human donor in good health (CMV status not recorded). Some clones in this sample may be carry-over from other donors' samples. The CDR3 runs from the conserved cysteine through the conserved F or W. A D gene is named only where the DNA matches it firmly. Size values are once, few and many counts, or a class for expanded clones, and some rows have none.

j_call | clone_size | d_call | v_call | cdr3_nt | cdr3_aa
TRBJ1-6 | - | - | TRBV27 | TGTGCCAGCAGTTTATCCCCTCGGGGGCAGCATTCACCCCTCCACTTT | CASSLSPRGQHSPLHF
TRBJ1-2 | many | TRBD1 | TRBV12-3/TRBV12-4 | TGTGCCAGCATCGACAGGGGCGATGGCTACACCTTC | CASIDRGDGYTF
TRBJ2-5 | - | - | TRBV7-6 | TGTGCCAGCAGCCCACAGTCCGGGCAAGAGACCCAGTACTTC | CASSPQSGQETQYF
TRBJ1-5 | - | - | TRBV28 | TGTGCCAGCAGTTTGCAGGTTAGCAATCAGCCCCAGCATTTT | CASSLQVSNQPQHF
TRBJ1-4 | many | TRBD1 | TRBV29-1 | TGCAGCGTTCGGGGACAGTTAGATAATGAAAAACTGTTTTTT | CSVRGQLDNEKLFF
TRBJ2-1 | - | TRBD2 | TRBV10-2 | TGCGCCAGCAGTTGGACTAGCGGGGTAGTCAATGAGCAGTTCTTC | CASSWTSGVVNEQFF
TRBJ2-1 | many | TRBD1 | TRBV7-3 | TGTGCCAGCAGCTACCGACAGGGGGTCTACAATGAGCAGTTCTTC | CASSYRQGVYNEQFF
TRBJ2-1 | - | - | TRBV20-1 | TGCAGTGCTCACCGGGCCTTAAGCCCTGAGCAGTTCTTC | CSAHRALSPEQFF
TRBJ1-6 | many | - | TRBV3-1 | TGTGCCAGCAGCCAAGATCTACCGGTATTCTCCTATAATTCACCCCTCCACTTT | CASSQDLPVFSYNSPLHF
TRBJ1-2 | many | - | TRBV7-6 | TGTGCCAGCAGCTTAGTGGAGGGGGAAGCGGCGGATGGCTACACCTTC | CASSLVEGEAADGYTF
TRBJ1-1 | many | - | TRBV29-1 | TGCAGCGTTGAAGATCGGGCCGGGCAGAACACTGAAGCTTTCTTT | CSVEDRAGQNTEAFF
TRBJ1-5 | few | TRBD1 | TRBV19 | TGTGCCAGTAGCCTATCGACAGGGTTTGATCAGCCCCAGCATTTT | CASSLSTGFDQPQHF
TRBJ1-3 | once | TRBD1 | TRBV20-1 | TGCAGTGCTAGAGATCGAGGAGGGGGCTTCCCTAGAAACACCATATATTTT | CSARDRGGGFPRNTIYF
TRBJ1-2 | - | - | TRBV10-3 | TGTGCCATCAGGAGAGAGAATGGCTACACCTTC | CAIRRENGYTF
TRBJ1-2 | many | - | TRBV7-9 | TGTGCCAGCTTAAGAGGGAATGACTATGGCTACACCTTC | CASLRGNDYGYTF
TRBJ1-1 | few | - | TRBV6-2/TRBV6-3 | TGTGCCACCCTAACGCCACGGATGAACACTGAAGCTTTCTTT | CATLTPRMNTEAFF
TRBJ1-5 | - | TRBD1 | TRBV27 | TGTGCCAGCAGTCCCCGGGCAGGGGGCAACAATCAGCCCCAGCATTTT | CASSPRAGGNNQPQHF
TRBJ2-1 | few | - | TRBV5-4 | TGTGCCAGCAGCCTTCCGGGACACAGCTCCTACAATGAGCAGTTCTTC | CASSLPGHSSYNEQFF
TRBJ2-7 | - | - | TRBV9 | TGTGCCAGCAGCGTAGGGAGGGGAATCGACGAGCAGTACTTC | CASSVGRGIDEQYF
TRBJ2-7 | - | TRBD1 | TRBV6-5 | TGTGCCAGCAGTCCTTCGACAGGGGAGGACTCCTACGAGCAGTACTTC | CASSPSTGEDSYEQYF
TRBJ2-3 | many | TRBD2 | TRBV20-1 | TGCAGTGCTAGTAACCCCCCGGGACTAGCGGGAACAGATACGCAGTATTTT | CSASNPPGLAGTDTQYF
TRBJ2-2 | many | - | TRBV12-5 | TGTGCTAGTGGTTTGGTAGGGACGAACACCGGGGAGCTGTTTTTT | CASGLVGTNTGELFF